The 10 T cell receptor beta chains below all came from one sample that was sequenced in a study of T cell responses to AZD1222 COVID-19 vaccine. Profiling relied on immunoSEQ multiplex PCR, and the TCRdb table lists in-frame clones only, not all of them. The sample has about 140,000 clones, and its top ten clones hold 2% to 2.5%. Sequencing used peripheral blood. The source of these receptors is an adult in good health.

The chain recombines TRBV2 with TRBJ2-5, with TRBD2 matching 8 bases. This CDR3 comprises 14 residues. Trimming removed 8 bases from V and 5 bases from J; junction bases left unmatched: 10. Per germline, CDR1 SNHLY and CDR2 FYNNEI. The CDR3: CASGQAGGLETQYF. The CDR3 DNA sequence: TGTGCCAGCGGGCAGGCGGGGGGTCTGGAGACCCAGTACTTC.

The chain combines TRBV7-2 with TRBJ2-5; TRBD2 agrees at 8 bases. The CDR3 contains 14 residues. Germline V CDR1 and CDR2: SGHTA, FQGNSA. The V and J ends lost 6 bases and 4 bases, in that order; junction bases with no gene match: 7. In DNA form, the CDR3 reads TGTGCCAGCAGACCTGGCGGGGGGCGAGAGACCCAGTACTTC. Translating gives CASRPGGGRETQYF.

This rearrangement joins TRBV19 to TRBJ1-6; 9 nucleotides agree with TRBD1. Germline CDR1 is LNHDA and CDR2 is SQIVND (reference sequence). V dropped 6 bases and J dropped 9; count of bases not matched to a gene: 6. CDR3 length: 14 amino acids. In DNA, the CDR3 is TGTGCCAGTAGCCCCACAGGGGGCAGTTCACCCCTCCACTTT. The encoded protein is CASSPTGGSSPLHF. The whole variable domain, remainder taken from reference TRBV19 and TRBJ1-6, is DGGITQSPKYLFRKEGQNVTLSCEQNLNHDAMYWYRQDPGQGLRLIYYSQIVNDFQKGDIAEGYSVSREKKESFPLTVTSAQKNPTAFYLCASSPTGGSSPLHFGNGTRLTVT.

The rearrangement uses TRBV7-9 and TRBJ1-4; 7 nucleotides match TRBD1. There are 13 residues in the CDR3. Germline trimming cut 6 bases from V and 8 bases from J; bases unmatched to any gene: 6. Germline CDR1 and CDR2: SEHNR and FQNEAQ (reference sequence). CDR3 loop: CASSRGPGEKLFF. The CDR3 region has the DNA TGTGCCAGCAGTAGGGGGCCTGGGGAAAAACTGTTTTTT.

This chain links TRBV7-9 with TRBJ2-3; 9 nucleotides align to TRBD2. V lost 0 bases, J lost 0 bases, and 1 base stayed unmatched. Germline-derived CDR1 and CDR2 are SEHNR and FQNEAQ (reference sequence). This CDR3 is built from 16 residues. The CDR3 loop is CASSLATSGSTDTQYF. The CDR3 bases are TGTGCCAGCAGCTTAGCAACTAGCGGGAGCACAGATACGCAGTATTTT.

The V call is TRBV19, the J call TRBJ2-1, with D possibly called TRBD1 or TRBD2 (5 bases each). Looked up from germline, CDR1 is LNHDA and CDR2 is SQIVND (reference sequence). There are 14 residues in the CDR3. The V and J ends lost 5 bases and 0 bases respectively, with 8 bases between them. CDR3 sequence: CASSRDGSYNEQFF. The DNA of the CDR3 is TGTGCCAGTAGTCGGGACGGCTCCTACAATGAGCAGTTCTTC.

The J gene is TRBJ2-7, the V gene TRBV7-9; tentatively, D is TRBD2 (5 bases). The V end was cut by 5 bases, the J end by 4 bases, with 9 bases between. The germline CDR1 and CDR2 sequences are SEHNR and FQNEAQ (reference sequence). The length of the CDR3 is 12 residues. Here the CDR3 DNA reads TGTGCCAGCAGCCCGACTATTTACGAGCAGTACTTC. Protein: CASSPTIYEQYF. Full variable domain (rest looked up from reference TRBV7-9 and TRBJ2-7): DTGVSQNPRHKITKRGQNVTFRCDPISEHNRLYWYRQTLGQGPEFLTYFQNEAQLEKSRLLSDRFSAERPKGSFSTLEIQRTEQGDSAMYLCASSPTIYEQYFGPGTRLTVT.

The CDR3 spells CASSDPPGRPLFRATNEKLFF. CDR3 nucleotide sequence: TGTGCCAGCAGTGACCCCCCGGGAAGGCCATTGTTCCGAGCAACTAATGAAAAACTGTTTTTT. The chain combines TRBV2 with TRBJ1-4; D is uncertain. Trimming pared 3 bases from V and 0 bases from J, leaving 26 bases between. This CDR3 region has 21 residues. CDR1 SNHLY and CDR2 FYNNEI come from the germline V gene.

This chain connects TRBV9 to TRBJ2-3, with 7 bases lining up with TRBD1. CDR1 SGDLS and CDR2 YYNGEE come from the germline V gene. Losses at the gene ends were 3 bases for V and 4 bases for J; bases not matched to a gene: 11. The CDR3 length is 16 residues. As DNA, the CDR3 is TGTGCCAGCAGCGGAACCCCAACAGGGACAGCAGATACGCAGTATTTT. Residues: CASSGTPTGTADTQYF.

V usage is TRBV3-1 (or the pseudogene TRBV3-2) and J usage is TRBJ2-7; D might be TRBD1 (6 bases). Trimming shortened V by 3 bases and J by 9 bases, and 12 bases separated the two germline ends. CDR1 and CDR2 from the germline V gene are LGHDT and YNNKEL (reference sequence). The CDR3 has 12 amino acids. CDR3 sequence: CASSQTGLGQYF. The CDR3 DNA is TGTGCCAGCAGCCAGACAGGTTTGGGGCAGTACTTC.